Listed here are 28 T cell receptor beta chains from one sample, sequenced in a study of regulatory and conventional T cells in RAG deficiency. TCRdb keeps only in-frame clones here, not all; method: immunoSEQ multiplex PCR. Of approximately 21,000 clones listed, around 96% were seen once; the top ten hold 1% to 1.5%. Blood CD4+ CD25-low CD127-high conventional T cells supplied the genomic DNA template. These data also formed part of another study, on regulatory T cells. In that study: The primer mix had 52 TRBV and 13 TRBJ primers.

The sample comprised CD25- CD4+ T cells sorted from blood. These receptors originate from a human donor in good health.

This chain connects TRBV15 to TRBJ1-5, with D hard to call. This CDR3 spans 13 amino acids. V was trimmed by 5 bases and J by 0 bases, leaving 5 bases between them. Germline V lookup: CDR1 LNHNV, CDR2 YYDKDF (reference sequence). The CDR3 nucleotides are TGTGCCACCAGCGCAGATAGCAATCAGCCCCAGCATTTT. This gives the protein CATSADSNQPQHF.

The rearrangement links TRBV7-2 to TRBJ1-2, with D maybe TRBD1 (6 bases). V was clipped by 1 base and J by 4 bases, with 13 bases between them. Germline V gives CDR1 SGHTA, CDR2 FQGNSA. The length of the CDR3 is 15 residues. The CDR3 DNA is TGTGCCAGCAGCTTAGAGTCCGGACAGCTCTATGGCTACACCTTC. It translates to CASSLESGQLYGYTF.

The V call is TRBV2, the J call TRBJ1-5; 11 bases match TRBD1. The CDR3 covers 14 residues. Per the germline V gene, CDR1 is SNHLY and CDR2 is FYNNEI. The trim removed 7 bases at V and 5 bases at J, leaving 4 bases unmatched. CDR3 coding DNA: TGTGCCAGCACCGGACAGGGGGCGGATCAGCCCCAGCATTTT. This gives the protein CASTGQGADQPQHF.

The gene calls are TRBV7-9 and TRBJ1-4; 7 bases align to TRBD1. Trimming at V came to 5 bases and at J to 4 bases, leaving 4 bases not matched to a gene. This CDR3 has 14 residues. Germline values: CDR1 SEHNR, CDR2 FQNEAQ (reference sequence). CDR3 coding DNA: TGTGCCAGCAGCGACCGGGACAGTAATGAAAAACTGTTTTTT. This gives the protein CASSDRDSNEKLFF.

For the CDR3, the DNA is TGTGCCAGCAGCCAGGGGGGTGGCTACACCTTC. It encodes CASSQGGGYTF. The J gene is TRBJ1-2, the V gene TRBV5-4; 7 bases map to TRBD1. CDR3 length: 11 amino acids. V lost 4 bases to trimming and J lost 7 bases; unmatched junction nucleotides: 1. Per germline, CDR1 SGHNT and CDR2 YYREEE (reference sequence).

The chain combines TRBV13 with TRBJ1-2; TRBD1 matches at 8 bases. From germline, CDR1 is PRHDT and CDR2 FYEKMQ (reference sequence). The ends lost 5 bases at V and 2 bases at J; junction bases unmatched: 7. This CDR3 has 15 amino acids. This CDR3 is CASSPQRDRNYGYTF. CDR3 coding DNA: TGTGCCAGCAGCCCGCAAAGGGACAGGAACTATGGCTACACCTTC. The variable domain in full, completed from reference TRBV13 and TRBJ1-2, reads AAGVIQSPRHLIKEKRETATLKCYPIPRHDTVYWYQQGPGQDPQFLISFYEKMQSDKGSIPDRFSAQQFSDYHSELNMSSLELGDSALYFCASSPQRDRNYGYTFGSGTRLTVV.

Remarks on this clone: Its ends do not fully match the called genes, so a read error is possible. The CDR3, as DNA: TGTGCCAGCAGGGAAGGACTAGCGGGGGTTCAAGAGCAGTTCTTC. It is translated as CASREGLAGVQEQFF. V and J are TRBV2 and TRBJ2-1; the match to TRBD2 covers 13 bases. From germline, CDR1 is SNHLY and CDR2 FYNNEI. The CDR3 is 15 residues long.

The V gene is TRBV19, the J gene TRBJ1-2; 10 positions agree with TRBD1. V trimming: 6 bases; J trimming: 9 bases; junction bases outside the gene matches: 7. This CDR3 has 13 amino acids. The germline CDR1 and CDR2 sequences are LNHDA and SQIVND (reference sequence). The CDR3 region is CASSPGTGESYTF. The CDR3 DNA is TGTGCCAGTAGCCCCGGGACAGGGGAGAGCTACACCTTC. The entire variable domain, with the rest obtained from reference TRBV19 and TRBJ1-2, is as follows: DGGITQSPKYLFRKEGQNVTLSCEQNLNHDAMYWYRQDPGQGLRLIYYSQIVNDFQKGDIAEGYSVSREKKESFPLTVTSAQKNPTAFYLCASSPGTGESYTFGSGTRLTVV.

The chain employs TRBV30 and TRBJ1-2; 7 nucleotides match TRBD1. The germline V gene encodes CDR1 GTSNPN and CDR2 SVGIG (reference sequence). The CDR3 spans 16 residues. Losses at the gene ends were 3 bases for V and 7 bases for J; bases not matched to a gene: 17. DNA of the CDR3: TGTGCCTGGAGGACCCCGGGGACAGCCCTGTTGGGTGGCTACACCTTC. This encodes CAWRTPGTALLGGYTF. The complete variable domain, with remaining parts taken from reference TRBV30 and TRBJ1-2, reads SQTIHQWPATLVQPVGSPLSLECTVEGTSNPNLYWYRQAAGRGLQLLFYSVGIGQISSEVPQNLSASRPQDRQFILSSKKLLLSDSGFYLCAWRTPGTALLGGYTFGSGTRLTVV.

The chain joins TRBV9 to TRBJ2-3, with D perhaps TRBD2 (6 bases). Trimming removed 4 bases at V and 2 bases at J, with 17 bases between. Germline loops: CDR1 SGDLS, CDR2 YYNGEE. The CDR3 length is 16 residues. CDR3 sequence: CASSPLREINTDTQYF. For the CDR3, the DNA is TGTGCCAGCAGCCCCCTCCGGGAGATAAACACAGATACGCAGTATTTT.

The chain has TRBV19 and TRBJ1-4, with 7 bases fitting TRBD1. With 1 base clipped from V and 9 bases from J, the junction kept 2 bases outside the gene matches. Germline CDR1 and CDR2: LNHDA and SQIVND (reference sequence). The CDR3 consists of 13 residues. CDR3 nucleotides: TGTGCCAGTAGTATAGCGACAGGGCAAAAACTGTTTTTT. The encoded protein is CASSIATGQKLFF.

The CDR3 loop reads CASSLVAAGTANYGYTF. The CDR3 DNA follows: TGTGCCAGCAGCTTAGTAGCCGCCGGGACAGCTAACTATGGCTACACCTTC. The rearrangement links TRBV7-9 to TRBJ1-2, with 7 nucleotides matching TRBD1. Trimming at V came to 1 base and at J to 0 bases, leaving 8 bases not matched to a gene. The CDR3 covers 17 residues. Per the germline V gene, CDR1 is SEHNR and CDR2 is FQNEAQ (reference sequence).

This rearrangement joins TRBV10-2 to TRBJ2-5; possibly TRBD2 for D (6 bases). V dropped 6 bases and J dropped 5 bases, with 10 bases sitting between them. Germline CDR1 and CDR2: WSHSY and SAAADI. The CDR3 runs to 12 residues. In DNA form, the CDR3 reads TGCGCCAGCAGCGCGGGGTCGGAGACCCAGTACTTC. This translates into CASSAGSETQYF.

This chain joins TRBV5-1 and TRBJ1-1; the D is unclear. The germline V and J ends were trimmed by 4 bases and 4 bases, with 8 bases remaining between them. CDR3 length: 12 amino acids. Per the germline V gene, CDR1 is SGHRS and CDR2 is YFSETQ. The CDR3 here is CASSPLGTEAFF. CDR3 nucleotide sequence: TGCGCCAGCAGCCCCCTCGGCACTGAAGCTTTCTTT.

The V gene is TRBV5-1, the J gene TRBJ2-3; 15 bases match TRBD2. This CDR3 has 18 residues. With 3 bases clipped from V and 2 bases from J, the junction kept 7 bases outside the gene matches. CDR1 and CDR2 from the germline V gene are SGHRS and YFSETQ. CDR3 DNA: TGCGCCAGCAGCTCGCCGGGACTAGCGGGGGGCGCCACAGATACGCAGTATTTT. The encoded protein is CASSSPGLAGGATDTQYF.

The CDR3, as DNA: TGCGCCAGCAGCCAAGTGTCGCAGGGCAGCAATGAGCAGTTCTTC. Protein product: CASSQVSQGSNEQFF. This chain uses TRBV4-3 with TRBJ2-1; maybe TRBD1 (5 bases). The CDR3 consists of 15 residues. The V gene lost 1 base and the J gene lost 6 bases, with 13 bases spanning the gap. Germline V CDR1 and CDR2: LGHNA, YSLEER.

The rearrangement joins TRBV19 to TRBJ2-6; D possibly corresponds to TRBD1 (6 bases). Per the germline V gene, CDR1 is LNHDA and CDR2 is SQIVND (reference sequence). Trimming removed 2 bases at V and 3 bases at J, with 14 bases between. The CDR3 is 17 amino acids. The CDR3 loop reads CASSIFQGMLGANVLTF. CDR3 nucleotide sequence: TGTGCCAGTAGTATATTTCAGGGGATGCTTGGGGCCAACGTCCTGACTTTC.

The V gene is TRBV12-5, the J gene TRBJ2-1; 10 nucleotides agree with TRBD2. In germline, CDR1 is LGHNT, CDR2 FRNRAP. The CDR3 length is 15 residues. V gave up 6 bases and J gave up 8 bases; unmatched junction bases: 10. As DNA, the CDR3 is TGTGCTAGTGGGCCAGGACTAGCGGTTTCCGATGAGCAGTTCTTC. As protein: CASGPGLAVSDEQFF.

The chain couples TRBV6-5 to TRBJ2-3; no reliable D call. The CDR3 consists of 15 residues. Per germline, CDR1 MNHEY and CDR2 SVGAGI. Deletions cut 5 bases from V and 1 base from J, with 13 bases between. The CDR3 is CASSKDSRRTDTQYF. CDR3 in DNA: TGTGCCAGCAGTAAAGACTCGCGTCGCACAGATACGCAGTATTTT.

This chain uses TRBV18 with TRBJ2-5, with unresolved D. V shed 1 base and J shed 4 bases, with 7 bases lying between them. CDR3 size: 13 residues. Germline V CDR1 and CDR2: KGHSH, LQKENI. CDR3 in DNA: TGTGCCAGCTCACCACAACGCGGAGAGACCCAGTACTTC. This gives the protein CASSPQRGETQYF.

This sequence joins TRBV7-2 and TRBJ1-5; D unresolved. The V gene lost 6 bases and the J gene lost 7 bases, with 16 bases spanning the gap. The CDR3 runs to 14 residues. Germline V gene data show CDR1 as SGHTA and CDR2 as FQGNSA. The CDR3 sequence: CASSPLVLGQPQHF. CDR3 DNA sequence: TGTGCCAGCAGTCCCCTGGTGTTGGGCCAGCCCCAGCATTTT.

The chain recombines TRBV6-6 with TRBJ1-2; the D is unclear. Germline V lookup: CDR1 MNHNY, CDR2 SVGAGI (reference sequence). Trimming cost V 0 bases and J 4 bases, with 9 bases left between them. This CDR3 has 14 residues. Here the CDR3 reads CASSYSPETYGYTF. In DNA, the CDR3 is TGTGCCAGCAGTTACTCCCCAGAAACCTATGGCTACACCTTC.

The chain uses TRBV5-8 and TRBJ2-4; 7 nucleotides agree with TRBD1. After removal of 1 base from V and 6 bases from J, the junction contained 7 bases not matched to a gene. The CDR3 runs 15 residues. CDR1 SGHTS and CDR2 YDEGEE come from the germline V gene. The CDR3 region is CASSLRRQGLNIQYF. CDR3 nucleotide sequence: TGTGCCAGCAGCTTGCGTCGACAGGGATTAAACATTCAGTACTTC.

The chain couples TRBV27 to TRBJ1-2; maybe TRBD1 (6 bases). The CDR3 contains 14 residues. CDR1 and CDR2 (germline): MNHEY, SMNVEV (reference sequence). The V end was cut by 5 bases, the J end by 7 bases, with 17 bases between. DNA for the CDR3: TGTGCCAGCAGTAAAAGGGACATCTGGGGTGGCTACACCTTC. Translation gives CASSKRDIWGGYTF.

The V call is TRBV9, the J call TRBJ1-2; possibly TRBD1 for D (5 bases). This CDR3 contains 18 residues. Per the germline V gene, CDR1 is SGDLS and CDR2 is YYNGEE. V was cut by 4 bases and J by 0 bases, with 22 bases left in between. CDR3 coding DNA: TGTGCCAGCAGCCGAGACAGCCAATTTAGGACCGCTAACTATGGCTACACCTTC. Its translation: CASSRDSQFRTANYGYTF.

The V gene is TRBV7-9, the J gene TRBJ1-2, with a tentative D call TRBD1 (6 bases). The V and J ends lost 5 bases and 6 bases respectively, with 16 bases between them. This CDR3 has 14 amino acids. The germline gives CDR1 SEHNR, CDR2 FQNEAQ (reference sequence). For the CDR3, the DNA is TGTGCCAGCAGCCCCGACACCTACAGGGATGGCTACACCTTC. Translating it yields CASSPDTYRDGYTF.

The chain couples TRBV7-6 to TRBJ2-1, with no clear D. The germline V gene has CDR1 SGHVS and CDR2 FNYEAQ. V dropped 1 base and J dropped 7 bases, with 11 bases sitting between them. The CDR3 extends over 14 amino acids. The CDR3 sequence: CASSLELLRNEQFF. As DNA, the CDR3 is TGTGCCAGCAGCTTAGAACTACTCCGGAATGAGCAGTTCTTC. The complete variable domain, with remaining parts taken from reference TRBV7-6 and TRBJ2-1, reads GAGVSQSPRYKVTKRGQDVALRCDPISGHVSLYWYRQALGQGPEFLTYFNYEAQQDKSGLPNDRFSAERPEGSISTLTIQRTEQRDSAMYRCASSLELLRNEQFFGPGTRLTVL.

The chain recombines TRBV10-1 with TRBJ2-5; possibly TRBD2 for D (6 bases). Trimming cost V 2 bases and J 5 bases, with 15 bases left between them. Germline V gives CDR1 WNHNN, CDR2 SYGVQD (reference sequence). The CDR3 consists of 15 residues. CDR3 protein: CASSEARGRWETQYF. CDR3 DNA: TGCGCCAGCAGTGAGGCCCGGGGGAGGTGGGAGACCCAGTACTTC.